Presented here are 12 T cell receptor beta chains from one specimen sequenced in a study of blood T cell repertoires in COVID-19. TCRdb keeps only in-frame clones here, not all; method: immunoSEQ multiplex PCR. The table shows roughly 280,000 clones, with 80% to 95% occurring only once. Sequenced sample: PBMCs or T cells enriched from blood (not recorded which). The receptor source for this set is a man aged 35 to 55 who had been exposed to COVID-19.

The chain is built from TRBV6-5 and TRBJ2-1; 9 bases line up with TRBD2. With V trimmed by 5 bases and J by 4 bases, 6 bases remained unmatched. CDR1 is MNHEY, CDR2 SVGAGI, per germline. CDR3 size: 15 residues. The CDR3 region has the DNA TGTGCCAGCAGTCGGACTAGCGAACCTTACAATGAGCAGTTCTTC. Its protein is CASSRTSEPYNEQFF.

This rearrangement joins TRBV5-1 to TRBJ2-6; 10 bases align to TRBD1. CDR1 is SGHRS and CDR2 is YFSETQ in the germline V gene. This CDR3 is built from 17 residues. The V gene end was trimmed by 3 bases and the J gene end by 0 bases; junction bases not matched to a gene: 3. CDR3 in DNA: TGCGCCAGCAGCTCAGGGACAGGGGCCTCTGGGGCCAACGTCCTGACTTTC. Its translation is CASSSGTGASGANVLTF.

The genes are TRBV28 and TRBJ1-1, with D possibly being TRBD1 (5 bases). The CDR3 has 14 amino acids. Germline loops: CDR1 MDHEN, CDR2 SYDVKM. V lost 7 bases to trimming and J lost 1 base, with 13 bases between them. DNA of the CDR3: TGTGCCAGCACTGCGCCACAGGCGAACACTGAAGCTTTCTTT. Its protein is CASTAPQANTEAFF.

This clone was counted once. V gene TRBV6-2 or TRBV6-3 combines with J gene TRBJ1-1; no clear D. This CDR3 is built from 15 residues. V was cut by 0 bases and J by 6 bases, with 14 bases left in between. Per germline, CDR1 MNHEY and CDR2 SVGEGT. CDR3 DNA: TGTGCCAGCAGTTACTCATGGTCTCGGGGAGCTGAAGCTTTCTTT. Encoded protein: CASSYSWSRGAEAFF.

This clone has just one count. DNA of the CDR3: TGTGCCAGTAGTATACCCGGACAGGGATGGGGCAATCAGCCCCAGCATTTT. Amino acid sequence: CASSIPGQGWGNQPQHF. This chain joins TRBV19 and TRBJ1-5; TRBD1 matches at 8 bases. J gave up 2 bases and V 2 bases, and 8 bases lay outside the gene matches. CDR3 length: 17 amino acids. CDR1 is LNHDA and CDR2 is SQIVND in the germline V gene (reference sequence).

This clone has only one observation. The sample contains more than one DNA sequence encoding this CDR3. CDR3 loop: CAWSVLGGTGNTIYF. Written as DNA, the CDR3 is TGTGCCTGGAGTGTCCTGGGGGGGACTGGAAACACCATATATTTT. The chain joins TRBV30 to TRBJ1-3; possible D gene TRBD1, 5 bases. The CDR3 consists of 15 residues. CDR1 is GTSNPN, CDR2 SVGIG, per germline (reference sequence). V was cut by 0 bases and J by 2 bases, with 11 bases left in between.

The chain recombines TRBV6-6 with TRBJ1-4; TRBD1 matches at 11 bases. The junction had 5 bases not matched to a gene; V was cut back by 5 bases and J by 3 bases. This CDR3 is 16 amino acids long. Germline-derived CDR1 and CDR2 are MNHNY and SVGAGI (reference sequence). CDR3 coding DNA: TGTGCCAGCAGTCAAGGACAGGGGGCTGCTAATGAAAAACTGTTTTTT. This sequence encodes CASSQGQGAANEKLFF.

The V call is TRBV15, the J call TRBJ2-7; no firm D call. The germline V gene has CDR1 LNHNV and CDR2 YYDKDF (reference sequence). V was clipped by 3 bases and J by 0 bases, with 9 bases between them. The CDR3 covers 14 residues. In DNA form, the CDR3 reads TGTGCCACCAGCAGGAGAGGCGACTCCTACGAGCAGTACTTC. Encoded protein: CATSRRGDSYEQYF.

This CDR3 reads CASTPEGTAPQAFF. The DNA for the CDR3 is TGTGCCAGCACCCCGGAGGGGACAGCTCCTCAAGCTTTCTTT. The V gene is TRBV6-5, the J gene TRBJ1-1; TRBD1 agrees at 7 bases. This CDR3 contains 14 residues. V gave up 7 bases and J gave up 9 bases; unmatched junction bases: 14. Germline V CDR1 and CDR2: MNHEY, SVGAGI.

V gene TRBV11-3 combines with J gene TRBJ1-2, with D possibly TRBD1 on 6 matching bases. Trimming stripped 5 bases from V and 9 bases from J, with 13 bases between. The CDR3 totals 12 residues. Germline assignment: CDR1 SGHNT and CDR2 YENEEA. CDR3 sequence reads: CASSLARDSYTF. CDR3 bases: TGTGCCAGCAGCCTAGCACGGGACAGCTACACCTTC.

This clone was counted only a few times. The rearrangement uses TRBV5-1 and TRBJ1-1; 7 nucleotides align to TRBD1. The CDR3 has 16 amino acids. V lost 3 bases to trimming and J lost 1 base; unmatched junction nucleotides: 9. Germline CDR1 and CDR2: SGHRS and YFSETQ. The CDR3: CASSSGTVTANTEAFF. DNA for the CDR3: TGCGCCAGCAGCTCCGGGACAGTTACTGCGAACACTGAAGCTTTCTTT.

The V and J genes are TRBV5-1 and TRBJ1-2; D is undetermined. CDR3 length equals 13 residues. With 0 bases removed from V and 6 bases from J, the gap between germline ends came to 9 bases. Germline assignment: CDR1 SGHRS and CDR2 YFSETQ. This CDR3 is CASSLGTGNGYTF. In DNA form, the CDR3 reads TGCGCCAGCAGCTTGGGTACGGGGAATGGCTACACCTTC.